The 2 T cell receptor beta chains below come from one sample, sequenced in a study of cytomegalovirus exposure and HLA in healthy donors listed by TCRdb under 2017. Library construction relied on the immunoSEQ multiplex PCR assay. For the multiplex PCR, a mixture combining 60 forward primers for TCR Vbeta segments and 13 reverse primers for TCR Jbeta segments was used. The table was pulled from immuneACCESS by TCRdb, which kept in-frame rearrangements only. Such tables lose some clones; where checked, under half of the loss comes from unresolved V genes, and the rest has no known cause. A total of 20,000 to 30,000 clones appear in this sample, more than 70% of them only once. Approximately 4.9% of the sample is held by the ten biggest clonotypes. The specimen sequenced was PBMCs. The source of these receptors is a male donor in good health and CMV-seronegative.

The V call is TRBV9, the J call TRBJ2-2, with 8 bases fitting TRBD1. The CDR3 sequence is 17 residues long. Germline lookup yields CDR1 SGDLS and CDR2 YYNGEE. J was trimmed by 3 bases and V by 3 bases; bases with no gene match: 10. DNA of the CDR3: TGTGCCAGCAGCGCTCGGCAGGGGGCGGTGTACACCGGGGAGCTGTTTTTT. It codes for CASSARQGAVYTGELFF.

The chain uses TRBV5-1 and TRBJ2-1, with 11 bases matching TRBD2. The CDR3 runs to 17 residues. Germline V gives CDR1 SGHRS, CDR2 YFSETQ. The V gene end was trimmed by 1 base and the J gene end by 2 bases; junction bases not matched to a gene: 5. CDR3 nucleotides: TGCGCCAGCAGCTTGTTACCTAGCGGGGGGACCTACAATGAGCAGTTCTTC. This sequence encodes CASSLLPSGGTYNEQFF.